What follows are 9 T cell receptor beta chains derived from one specimen sequenced in a study of shared clonotypes between healthy human individuals. Generated by immunoSEQ multiplex PCR, the TCRdb table keeps only in-frame clones and is missing some. The table includes roughly 2.6 million clones, roughly 92% detected once. The sample comprised naive CD4+ T cells sorted from blood. The subset: CD45RA+ positively selected. The receptors shown here come from a man aged 18 to 30 in good health.

Remarks on this clone: The sample has other DNA sequences that encode this CDR3 too. Written as DNA, the CDR3 is TGCGCCAGCAGCTTGGAAGCGGGAGCCAGCAATGAGCAGTTCTTC. The encoded protein is CASSLEAGASNEQFF. The chain uses TRBV5-1 and TRBJ2-1; 8 nucleotides agree with TRBD2. The CDR3 consists of 15 residues. Germline V gene lookup returns CDR1 SGHRS and CDR2 YFSETQ. V shed 0 bases, J shed 6 bases, and the junction held 5 bases outside the gene matches. Looking up the rest from reference TRBV5-1 and TRBJ2-1 gives the full variable domain: KAGVTQTPRYLIKTRGQQVTLSCSPISGHRSVSWYQQTPGQGLQFLFEYFSETQRNKGNFPGRFSGRQFSNSRSEMNVSTLELGDSALYLCASSLEAGASNEQFFGPGTRLTVL.

V is TRBV19 and J is TRBJ1-2; D uncertain. The CDR3 is 10 residues long. V lost 2 bases and J 8 bases, leaving 3 bases between the germline ends. The germline V gene encodes CDR1 LNHDA and CDR2 SQIVND (reference sequence). CDR3 bases: TGTGCCAGTAGTATAAGGGGCTACACCTTC. Amino acids: CASSIRGYTF.

The genes are TRBV28 and TRBJ1-6, with 8 bases matching TRBD1. CDR1 MDHEN and CDR2 SYDVKM come from the germline V gene. This CDR3 is 15 amino acids long. The trim removed 2 bases at V and 7 bases at J, leaving 4 bases unmatched. The CDR3 spells CASSLRGTGNSPLHF. The CDR3 DNA reads as TGTGCCAGCAGTTTACGCGGGACAGGCAATTCACCCCTCCACTTT.

This clone was found once. V and J are TRBV7-3 and TRBJ1-1, with 11 bases aligning to TRBD1. V lost 9 bases and J lost 1; bases outside the gene matches: 4. CDR3 length: 14 amino acids. The germline V gene encodes CDR1 SGHTA and CDR2 FQGTGA. The CDR3 loop reads CASRDRGENTEAFF. Here the CDR3 DNA reads TGTGCCAGTAGGGACAGGGGGGAGAACACTGAAGCTTTCTTT.

The chain employs TRBV6-5 and TRBJ2-3; 12 bases are a match to TRBD2. The germline gives CDR1 MNHEY, CDR2 SVGAGI. The CDR3 loop spans 15 amino acids. V was clipped by 5 bases and J by 5 bases; unmatched bases: 5. The CDR3 region has the DNA TGTGCCAGCAGTACCAGACTAGCGGGAGAAGATACGCAGTATTTT. It encodes CASSTRLAGEDTQYF.

The chain couples TRBV30 to TRBJ1-6, with D possibly being TRBD1 (5 bases). Deletions cut 5 bases from V and 7 bases from J, with 15 bases between. The germline gives CDR1 GTSNPN, CDR2 SVGIG (reference sequence). The CDR3 extends over 14 amino acids. The CDR3: CAWSRERENSPLHF. The CDR3 coding sequence is TGTGCCTGGTCCAGGGAAAGAGAGAATTCACCCCTCCACTTT. Based on the CDR3 plus reference TRBV30 and TRBJ1-6, the full variable domain is SQTIHQWPATLVQPVGSPLSLECTVEGTSNPNLYWYRQAAGRGLQLLFYSVGIGQISSEVPQNLSASRPQDRQFILSSKKLLLSDSGFYLCAWSRERENSPLHFGNGTRLTVT.

The chain employs TRBV28 and TRBJ1-6; TRBD1 agrees at 7 bases. The germline V gene has CDR1 MDHEN and CDR2 SYDVKM. Germline trimming cut 6 bases from V and 3 bases from J; bases unmatched to any gene: 5. This CDR3 is built from 15 residues. CDR3: CASSRGQVYNSPLHF. For the CDR3, the DNA is TGTGCCAGCAGCCGCGGACAGGTCTATAATTCACCCCTCCACTTT. The complete variable domain, with remaining parts taken from reference TRBV28 and TRBJ1-6, reads DVKVTQSSRYLVKRTGEKVFLECVQDMDHENMFWYRQDPGLGLRLIYFSYDVKMKEKGDIPEGYSVSREKKERFSLILESASTNQTSMYLCASSRGQVYNSPLHFGNGTRLTVT.

This chain uses TRBV7-6 with TRBJ2-5; maybe TRBD2 (6 bases). The V gene lost 1 base and the J gene lost 1 base, with 10 bases spanning the gap. There are 15 residues in the CDR3. CDR1 is SGHVS, CDR2 FNYEAQ, per germline. The CDR3 DNA reads as TGTGCCAGCAGCTTAGTGAGCGGGCGCCAAGAGACCCAGTACTTC. Protein product: CASSLVSGRQETQYF.

This rearrangement joins TRBV11-2 to TRBJ2-1, with 7 bases matching TRBD2. V shed 4 bases, J shed 10 bases, and the junction held 10 bases outside the gene matches. The CDR3 loop spans 14 amino acids. Germline V gene lookup returns CDR1 SGHAT and CDR2 FQNNGV. The CDR3 region has the DNA TGTGCCAGCAGCTGGGGGGGTCAGCGGGAAGAGCAGTTCTTC. Translation gives CASSWGGQREEQFF.